This T cell receptor beta chain was captured in a study of cytomegalovirus exposure and HLA in healthy donors. Germline V gene sequence: CDR1 LGHNT, CDR2 FRNRAP. V lost 6 bases and J lost 2, with 15 bases in between. This CDR3 contains 15 residues. PCR involved 60 Vbeta and 13 Jbeta primers. Repertoires were generated with immunoSEQ multiplex PCR, while TCRdb's copy carries only in-frame clones and drops some. The table records approximately 220,000 clones, approximately 83% of them present only once. Overall study results and limits: The study recorded more than 150 TCR beta chains that were cytomegalovirus-associated. A later analysis linked a missense DCLRE1C variant to TCR beta V- and J-gene trimming. Sequencing depth across donors, presence/absence analyses assumed, was roughly uniform.

In regard to this clone: What it recognizes is unknown.

This chain connects TRBV12-5 to TRBJ2-3, with D unclear. This receptor was identified in a boy under 10 years old in good health and CMV-seronegative. Input material: PBMCs. The CDR3 DNA reads TGTGCTAGTGGGAAGACACCACTCCCCACAGATACGCAGTATTTT. Its protein is CASGKTPLPTDTQYF.